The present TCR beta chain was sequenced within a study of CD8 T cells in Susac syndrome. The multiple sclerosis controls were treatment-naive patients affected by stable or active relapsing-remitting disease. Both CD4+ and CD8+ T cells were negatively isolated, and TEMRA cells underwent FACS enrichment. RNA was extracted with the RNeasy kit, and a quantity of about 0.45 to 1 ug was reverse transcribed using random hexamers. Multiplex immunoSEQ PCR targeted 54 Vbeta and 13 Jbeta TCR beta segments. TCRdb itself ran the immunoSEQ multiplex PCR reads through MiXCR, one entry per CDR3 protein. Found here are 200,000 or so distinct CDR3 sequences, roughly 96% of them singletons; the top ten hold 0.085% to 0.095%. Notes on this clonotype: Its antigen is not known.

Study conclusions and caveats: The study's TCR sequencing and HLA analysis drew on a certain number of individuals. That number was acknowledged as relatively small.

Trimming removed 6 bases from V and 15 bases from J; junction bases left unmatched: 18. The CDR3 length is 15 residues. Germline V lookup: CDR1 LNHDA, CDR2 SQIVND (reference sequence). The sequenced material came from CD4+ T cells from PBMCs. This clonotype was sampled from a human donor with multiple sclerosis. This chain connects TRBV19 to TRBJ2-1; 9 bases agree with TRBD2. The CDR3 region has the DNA TGTGCCAGTAGCTTAGGAGGGCGGGAGGGGACGCCACGGTTCTTC. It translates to CASSLGGREGTPRFF.